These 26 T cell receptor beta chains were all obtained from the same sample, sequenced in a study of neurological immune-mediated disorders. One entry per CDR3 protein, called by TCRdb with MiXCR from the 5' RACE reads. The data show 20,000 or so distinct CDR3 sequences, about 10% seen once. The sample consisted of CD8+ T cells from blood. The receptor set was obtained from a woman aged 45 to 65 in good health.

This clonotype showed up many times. In DNA form, the CDR3 reads TGTGCCAGCAGCAACCAGAAATACCATAGCACAGATACGCAGTATTTT. Encoded protein: CASSNQKYHSTDTQYF. V usage is TRBV21-1 and J usage is TRBJ2-3. TRBV21-1 is described as a pseudogene. The CDR3 loop spans 16 amino acids.

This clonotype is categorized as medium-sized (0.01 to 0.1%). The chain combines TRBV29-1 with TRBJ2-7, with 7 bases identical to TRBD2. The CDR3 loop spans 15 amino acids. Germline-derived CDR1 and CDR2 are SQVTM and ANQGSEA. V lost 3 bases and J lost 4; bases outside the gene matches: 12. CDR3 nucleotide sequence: TGCAGCGTTGATCTGGCTGGCGGGAGTGGGTACGAGCAGTACTTC. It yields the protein CSVDLAGGSGYEQYF.

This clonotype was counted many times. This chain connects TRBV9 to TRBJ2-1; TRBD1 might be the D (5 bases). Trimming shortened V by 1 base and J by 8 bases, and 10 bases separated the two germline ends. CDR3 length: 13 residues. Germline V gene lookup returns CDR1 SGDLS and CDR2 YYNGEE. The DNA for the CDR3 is TGTGCCAGCAGCGTACAGGGTGAAGATGAGCAGTTCTTC. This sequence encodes CASSVQGEDEQFF.

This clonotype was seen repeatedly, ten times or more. CDR3 sequence (DNA): TGCGCCAGCAGTGAGCCCGGGACTAGCGGGGGTGAGAGCACCGGGGAGCTGTTTTTT. Protein product: CASSEPGTSGGESTGELFF. The V call is TRBV10-1, the J call TRBJ2-2, with 14 bases that match TRBD2. The CDR3 totals 19 residues. Trimming removed 2 bases from V and 4 bases from J; junction bases left unmatched: 9. Germline V gene lookup returns CDR1 WNHNN and CDR2 SYGVQD (reference sequence).

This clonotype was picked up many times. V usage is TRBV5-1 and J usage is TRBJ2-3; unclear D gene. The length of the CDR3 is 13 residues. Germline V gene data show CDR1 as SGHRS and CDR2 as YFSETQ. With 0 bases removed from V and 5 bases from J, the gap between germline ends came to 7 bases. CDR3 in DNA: TGCGCCAGCAGCTTGGAGCCGATAGATACGCAGTATTTT. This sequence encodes CASSLEPIDTQYF.

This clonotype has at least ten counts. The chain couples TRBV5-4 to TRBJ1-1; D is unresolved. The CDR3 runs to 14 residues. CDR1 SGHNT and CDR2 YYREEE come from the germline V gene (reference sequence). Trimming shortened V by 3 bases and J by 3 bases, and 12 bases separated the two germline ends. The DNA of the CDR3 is TGTGCCAGCAGCTGGAGGGAAAGCGACACTGAAGCTTTCTTT. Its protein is CASSWRESDTEAFF.

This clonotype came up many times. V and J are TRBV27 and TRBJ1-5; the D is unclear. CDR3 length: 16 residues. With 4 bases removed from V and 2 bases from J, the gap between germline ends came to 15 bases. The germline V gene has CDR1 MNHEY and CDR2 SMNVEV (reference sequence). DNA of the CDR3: TGTGCCAGCAGTTGCCCCGTCCAGGAGGGCAATCAGCCCCAGCATTTT. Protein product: CASSCPVQEGNQPQHF.

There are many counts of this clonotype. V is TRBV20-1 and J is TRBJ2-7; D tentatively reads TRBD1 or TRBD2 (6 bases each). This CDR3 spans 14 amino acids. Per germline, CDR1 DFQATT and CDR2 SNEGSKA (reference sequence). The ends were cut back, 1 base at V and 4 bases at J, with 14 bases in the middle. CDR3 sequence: CSARGGARWYEQYF. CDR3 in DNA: TGCAGTGCTAGAGGGGGGGCCCGATGGTACGAGCAGTACTTC.

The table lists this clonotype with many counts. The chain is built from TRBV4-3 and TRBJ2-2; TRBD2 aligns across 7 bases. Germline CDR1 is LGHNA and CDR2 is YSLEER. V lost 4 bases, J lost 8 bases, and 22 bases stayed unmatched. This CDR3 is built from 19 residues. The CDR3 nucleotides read TGCGCCAGCAGCCTTACCTCCTTTCTGCTAGCGGAACGTGGGGGGGAGCTGTTTTTT. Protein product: CASSLTSFLLAERGGELFF.

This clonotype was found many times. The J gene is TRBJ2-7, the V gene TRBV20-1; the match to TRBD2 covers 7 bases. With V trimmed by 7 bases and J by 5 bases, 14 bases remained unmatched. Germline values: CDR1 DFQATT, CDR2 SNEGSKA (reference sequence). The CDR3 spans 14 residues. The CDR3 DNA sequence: TGCAGTGGCCCAGTTAGCGGGCCGCAGGACGAGCAGTACTTC. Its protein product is CSGPVSGPQDEQYF.

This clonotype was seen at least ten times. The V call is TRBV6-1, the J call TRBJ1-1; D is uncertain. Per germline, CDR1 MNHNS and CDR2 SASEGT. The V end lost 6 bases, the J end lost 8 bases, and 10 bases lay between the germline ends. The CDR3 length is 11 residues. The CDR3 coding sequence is TGTGCCAGCAGAAGCGGTAGAGAAGCTTTCTTT. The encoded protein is CASRSGREAFF.

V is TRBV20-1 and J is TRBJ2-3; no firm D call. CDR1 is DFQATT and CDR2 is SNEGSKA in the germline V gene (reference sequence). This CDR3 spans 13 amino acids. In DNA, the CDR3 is TGCAGCCACCCGGCTACCGGCACAGATACGCAGTATTTT. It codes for CSHPATGTDTQYF.

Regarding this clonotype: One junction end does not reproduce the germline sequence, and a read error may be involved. CDR3: CASTPLGASSKNIQYF. CDR3 in DNA: TGTGCCAGCACCCCTCTAGGTGCCAGTTCCAAGAACATTCAGTACTTC. The V call is TRBV27, the J call TRBJ2-4, with D hard to call. The germline V gene has CDR1 MNHEY and CDR2 SMNVEV (reference sequence). This CDR3 has 16 amino acids.

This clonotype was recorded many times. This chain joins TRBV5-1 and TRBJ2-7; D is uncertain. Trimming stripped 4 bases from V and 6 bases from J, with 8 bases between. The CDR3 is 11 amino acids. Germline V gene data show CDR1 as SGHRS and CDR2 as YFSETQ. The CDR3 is CASSLRGEQYF. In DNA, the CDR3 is TGCGCCAGCAGCCTTCGCGGCGAGCAGTACTTC.

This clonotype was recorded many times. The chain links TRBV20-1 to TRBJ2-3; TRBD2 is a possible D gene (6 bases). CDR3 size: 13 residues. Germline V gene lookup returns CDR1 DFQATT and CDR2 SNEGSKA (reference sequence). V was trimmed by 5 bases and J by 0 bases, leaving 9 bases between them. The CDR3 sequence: CSAESGSTDTQYF. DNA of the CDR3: TGCAGTGCTGAAAGCGGGAGCACAGATACGCAGTATTTT.

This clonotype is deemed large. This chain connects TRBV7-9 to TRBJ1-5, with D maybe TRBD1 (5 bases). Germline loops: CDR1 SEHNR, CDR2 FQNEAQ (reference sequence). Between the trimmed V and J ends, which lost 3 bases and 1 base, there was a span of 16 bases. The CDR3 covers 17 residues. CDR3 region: CASSLRGEGPSNQPQHF. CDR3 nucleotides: TGTGCCAGCAGCTTGAGGGGAGAGGGGCCGAGCAATCAGCCCCAGCATTTT.

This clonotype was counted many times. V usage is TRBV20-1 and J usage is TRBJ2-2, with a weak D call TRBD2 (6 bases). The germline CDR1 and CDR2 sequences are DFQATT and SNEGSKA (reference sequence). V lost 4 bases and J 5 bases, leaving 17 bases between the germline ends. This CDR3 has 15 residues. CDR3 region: CSATMAGSGTGELFF. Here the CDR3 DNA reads TGCAGTGCTACAATGGCTGGGAGCGGGACCGGGGAGCTGTTTTTT.

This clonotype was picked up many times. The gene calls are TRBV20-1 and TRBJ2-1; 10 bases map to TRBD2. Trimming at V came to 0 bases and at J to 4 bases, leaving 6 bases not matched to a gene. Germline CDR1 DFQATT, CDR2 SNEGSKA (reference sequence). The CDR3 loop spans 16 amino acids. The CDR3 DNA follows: TGCAGTGCTAGAGATGAGCGGGAGGGCCCATACAATGAGCAGTTCTTC. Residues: CSARDEREGPYNEQFF.

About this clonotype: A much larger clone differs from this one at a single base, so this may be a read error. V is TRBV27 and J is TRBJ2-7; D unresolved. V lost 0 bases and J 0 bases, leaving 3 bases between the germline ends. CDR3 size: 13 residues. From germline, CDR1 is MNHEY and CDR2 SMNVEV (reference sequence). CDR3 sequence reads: CASSLSRSYEQYF. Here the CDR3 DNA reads TGTGCCAGCAGTTTATCGCGCTCCTACGAGCAGTACTTC.

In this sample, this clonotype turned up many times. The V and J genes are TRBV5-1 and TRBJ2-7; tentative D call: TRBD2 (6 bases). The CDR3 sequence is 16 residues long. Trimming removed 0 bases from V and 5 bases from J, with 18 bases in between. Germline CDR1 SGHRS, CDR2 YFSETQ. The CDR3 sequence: CASSLAKGTPRDEQYF. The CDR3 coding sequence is TGCGCCAGCAGCTTGGCCAAGGGGACTCCCCGGGACGAGCAGTACTTC.

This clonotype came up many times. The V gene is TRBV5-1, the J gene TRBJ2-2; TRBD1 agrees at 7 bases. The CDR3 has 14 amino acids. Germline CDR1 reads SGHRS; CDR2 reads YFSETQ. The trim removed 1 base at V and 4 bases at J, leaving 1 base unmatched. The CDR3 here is CASSLSGGTGELFF. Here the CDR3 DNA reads TGCGCCAGCAGCTTGTCAGGGGGCACCGGGGAGCTGTTTTTT.

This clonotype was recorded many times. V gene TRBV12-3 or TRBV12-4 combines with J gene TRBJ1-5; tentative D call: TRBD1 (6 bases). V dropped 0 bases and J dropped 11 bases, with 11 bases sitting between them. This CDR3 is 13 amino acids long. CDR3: CASSLAGGWTQHF. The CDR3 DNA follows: TGTGCCAGCAGTTTAGCTGGGGGCTGGACCCAGCATTTT.

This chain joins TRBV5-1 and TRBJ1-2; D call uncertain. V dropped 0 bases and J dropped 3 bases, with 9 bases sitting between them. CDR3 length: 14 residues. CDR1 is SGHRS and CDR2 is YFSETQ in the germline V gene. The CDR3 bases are TGCGCCAGCAGCTTGGACGAACCCTACTATGGCTACACCTTC. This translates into CASSLDEPYYGYTF.

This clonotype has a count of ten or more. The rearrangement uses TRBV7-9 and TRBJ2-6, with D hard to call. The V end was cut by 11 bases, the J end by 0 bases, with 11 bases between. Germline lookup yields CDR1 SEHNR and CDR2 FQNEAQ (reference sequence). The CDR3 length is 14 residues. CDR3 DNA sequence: TGTGCCGCTAAACTGATCTCTGGGGCCAACGTCCTGACTTTC. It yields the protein CAAKLISGANVLTF.

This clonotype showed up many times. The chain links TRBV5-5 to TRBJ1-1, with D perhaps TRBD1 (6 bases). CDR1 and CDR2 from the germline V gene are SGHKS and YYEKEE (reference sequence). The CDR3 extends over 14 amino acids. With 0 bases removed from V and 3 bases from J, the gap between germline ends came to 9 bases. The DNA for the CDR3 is TGTGCCAGCAGCTTGGTGAAGGGGGACACTGAAGCTTTCTTT. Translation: CASSLVKGDTEAFF.

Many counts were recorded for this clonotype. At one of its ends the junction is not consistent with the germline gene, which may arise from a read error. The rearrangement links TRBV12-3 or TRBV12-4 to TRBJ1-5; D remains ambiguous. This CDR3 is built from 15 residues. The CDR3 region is CASSLAGDSNQPQHF. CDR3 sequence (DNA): TGTGCCAGCAGCTTAGCTGGAGATAGCAATCAGCCCCAGCATTTT.